This T cell receptor beta chain was observed in a study of T-cell memory formation after mild COVID-19 (dated by TCRdb to 2020 to 2022). For the wider study: Most TCR sequence clusters were specific to one of the two donors. The cohort was made up of two young adult volunteers, one female and one male, who were previously healthy. In two donors, T-cell clones that expanded and contracted after mild COVID-19 were tracked by sequencing TCRalpha and TCRbeta repertoires over time. The paper as a whole reports these results and caveats: Some responding clones were detected in pre-infection memory, suggesting pre-existing cross-reactive memory T cells joined the SARS-CoV-2 response. Only a couple of mild cases were covered in the study, and larger cohorts including severe cases with pre-infection samples were considered necessary. From day 15 to 85, contracting clones showed balanced CD4/CD8 phenotypes, whereas a second wave of clones that expanded from day 15 to 37 leaned towards CD4+. Contracting CD4+ clones appeared mostly in the CM and EM memory subsets, whereas CD8+ clones were enriched in EMRA. The second-wave clones that peaked on day 37 were not confirmed to be SARS-CoV-2 specific.

Sequencing relied on an Illumina NovaSeq 6000. TCRalpha and TCRbeta cDNA libraries were built by 5'RACE with constant-segment primers, adding sample barcodes and unique molecular identifiers. RNA was extracted from every sample with Trizol reagent. Library amplification was performed in two PCR steps, and a second sample barcode and Illumina TruSeq adapters were introduced in the second step. Sequencing of libraries was performed on an Illumina NovaSeq with 2 x 150 bp paired-end reads. For the original study's pipeline: With migec v1.2.7, reads were demultiplexed and then collapsed into UMI-guided consensus sequences. Using mixcr v2.1.11, UMI consensuses were aligned to TRA and TRB V and J templates and then assembled into clonotypes. Clonotypes were classified as expanded or contracted when called significant by both edgeR and NoisET, with noise models trained on biological replicates. For edgeR calls, the cutoffs were a false discovery rate-adjusted p below 0.01 and a log2 fold-change threshold of 1. As an exploratory analysis of dynamics, max-normalized trajectories of the 1000 most abundant clonotypes were examined by PCA with hierarchical clustering. Each responding clone was given a CD4 or CD8 phenotype based on the CD4+ and CD8+ repertoires, which had been sequenced separately. Starting from the raw public reads, TCRdb applied fastp trimming at Q25, assembled clones with MiXCR and retained in-frame beta chains. Here each entry gathers all rows of one CDR3 protein and keeps the most common genes and DNA. The authors' filters were not applied to this entry. The table for this sample lists about 110,000 distinct CDR3 sequences; about a sixth of them were counted only once. In total, the top ten clones hold less than 35% of the sample.

This clonotype turned up a few times. Its recognized antigen is unknown. Per-base quality was not reported, and no clone a single base away is much larger than it. V is cut back by 7 bases and J by 12 bases, with 14 bases in the junction unmatched. The germline V gene (reference sequence) sets CDR1 to MNHNY and CDR2 to SVGAGI. Including the terminal cysteine and phenylalanine, the CDR3 comprises 16 residues. CDR3 DNA is the only sequence kept; it has 48 bases, read in frame from the first base. PBMCs were isolated by Ficoll-Paque density gradient centrifugation. The sample comprised PBMCs or a T cell subset sorted from them (not recorded which). The rearranged segments are TRBV6-6 and TRBJ2-1, with 14 junctional bases fitting TRBD2. This sequence originates from an adult woman who had mild COVID-19 (a few samples of this study predate the infection). The sample titles of this study are shuffled in the database, so cell type and time point are left out; the donor was told from shared clones. The CDR3 reads as follows: CASTGLAGATYSGQFF. The DNA sequence is TGTGCCAGCACGGGACTAGCGGGAGCCACCTACAGCGGGCAGTTCTTC.